This T cell receptor beta chain originates from a study of blood T cell repertoires in COVID-19. Across the study: Specimens from acute and convalescent COVID-19 originated in the United States, Italy and Spain. T cells, B-cell-depleted T cells, or PBMCs supplied cDNA or gDNA.

In the authors' workflow: Estimation of nucleated cell counts was performed using reference gene primer amplification. Only in-frame clones appear in the TCRdb table, and some are missing; sequencing was by immunoSEQ multiplex PCR. V and J calls and clone size are given by that table; D and trimming were obtained from the DNA. The data contain approximately 130,000 clones, approximately 86% of them singletons. The CDR3 contains 11 residues. Trimming cost V 4 bases and J 8 bases, with 8 bases left between them. The sequence was collected from a woman between 45 and 65 years old who had recovered from COVID-19. The source material was peripheral blood. The rearrangement uses TRBV12-3 or TRBV12-4 and TRBJ1-1; TRBD1 might be the D (6 bases). CDR3 DNA: TGTGCCAGCAGTTGGGGACACGAAGCTTTCTTT. Protein product: CASSWGHEAFF.